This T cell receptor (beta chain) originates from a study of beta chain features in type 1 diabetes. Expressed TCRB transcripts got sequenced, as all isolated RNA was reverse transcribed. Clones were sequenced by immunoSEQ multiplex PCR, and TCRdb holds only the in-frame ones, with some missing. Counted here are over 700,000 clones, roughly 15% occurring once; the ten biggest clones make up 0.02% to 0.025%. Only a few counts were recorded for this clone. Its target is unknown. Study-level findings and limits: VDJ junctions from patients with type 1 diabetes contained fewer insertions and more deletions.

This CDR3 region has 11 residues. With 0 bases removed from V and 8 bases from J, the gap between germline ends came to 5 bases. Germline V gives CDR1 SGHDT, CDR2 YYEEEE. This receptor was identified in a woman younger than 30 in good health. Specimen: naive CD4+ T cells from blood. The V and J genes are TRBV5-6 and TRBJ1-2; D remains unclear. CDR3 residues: CASSLGVGYTF. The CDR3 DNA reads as TGTGCCAGCAGCTTGGGAGTGGGCTACACCTTC.